What follows are 20 T cell receptor beta chains derived from one specimen sequenced in a study of vaccination and CD4 T cells after COVID-19. Treatment meaning: approximately nine-day PBMC culture with coronavirus spike peptide pools or control peptides (ViraFEST assay). Sequencing of cultured CD4+ T cell DNA used the Oncomine TCR Beta short-read assay. TCRdb reprocessed the PCR reads via MiXCR and lists one record per CDR3 protein. In the table there are some 20,000 distinct CDR3 sequences, 44% of which are singletons. These receptors have no known antigen. The sequencing used CD4+ T cells from blood, cultured in vitro, collected before SARS-CoV-2 vaccination. These receptors came from a human donor who had recovered from COVID-19.

The genes are TRBV5-4 and TRBJ1-3; a weak D match, TRBD1 (6 bases). Germline V lookup: CDR1 SGHNT, CDR2 YYREEE (reference sequence). Trimming removed 0 bases from V and 4 bases from J, with 11 bases in between. The CDR3 length is 15 residues. The CDR3 DNA reads TGTGCCAGCAGCTTGGGCTCGGGACAAGGAAACACCATATATTTT. As protein: CASSLGSGQGNTIYF.

The rearrangement joins TRBV19 to TRBJ1-5; no reliable D call. The germline V and J ends were trimmed by 6 bases and 6 bases, with 15 bases remaining between them. The CDR3 contains 14 residues. Germline V gene sequence: CDR1 LNHDA, CDR2 SQIVND (reference sequence). Here the CDR3 DNA reads TGTGCCAGTAGGAGACTGGGATCCAGTCAGCCCCAGCATTTT. It codes for CASRRLGSSQPQHF.

J is TRBJ1-1 and V is TRBV19, with D unclear. The CDR3 is 13 amino acids. V was trimmed by 6 bases and J by 2 bases, leaving 10 bases between them. Germline values: CDR1 LNHDA, CDR2 SQIVND (reference sequence). The CDR3 protein is CASSSQSNTEAFF. The CDR3 bases are TGTGCCAGTAGCTCCCAGAGCAACACTGAAGCTTTCTTT.

This clonotype was detected a few times. V is TRBV2 and J is TRBJ1-1; no reliable D call. The germline V gene encodes CDR1 SNHLY and CDR2 FYNNEI. Trimming pared 3 bases from V and 1 base from J, leaving 9 bases between. This CDR3 comprises 14 residues. This CDR3 reads CASSEVGRNTEAFF. CDR3 bases: TGTGCCAGCAGTGAGGTGGGCAGGAACACTGAAGCTTTCTTT.

The chain links TRBV7-9 to TRBJ2-1; TRBD1 agrees at 9 bases. V lost 4 bases to trimming and J lost 5 bases; unmatched junction nucleotides: 6. Germline-derived CDR1 and CDR2 are SEHNR and FQNEAQ (reference sequence). The CDR3 has 15 amino acids. The CDR3 sequence: CASSSGTGIDNEQFF. Written as DNA, the CDR3 is TGTGCCAGCAGCTCCGGGACAGGGATCGACAATGAGCAGTTCTTC.

Of note for this clonotype: At one end, the junction sequence differs from germline, possibly due to a read error. This sequence joins TRBV28 and TRBJ1-5, with TRBD1 matching over 7 bases. Germline V lookup: CDR1 MDHEN, CDR2 SYDVKM. This CDR3 is 15 amino acids long. The CDR3 here is CAGSYDRVSNQPQHF. DNA for the CDR3: TGTGCCGGCAGTTACGACAGGGTTAGCAATCAGCCCCAGCATTTT.

This clonotype was seen only a few times. The chain joins TRBV6-1 to TRBJ2-7; D perhaps matches TRBD2 (6 bases). V dropped 3 bases and J dropped 6 bases, with 6 bases sitting between them. Germline V gene data show CDR1 as MNHNS and CDR2 as SASEGT. The CDR3 contains 11 residues. DNA for the CDR3: TGTGCCAGCAGTGAGGGAGGCGAGCAGTACTTC. Its protein product is CASSEGGEQYF.

This rearrangement joins TRBV7-9 to TRBJ2-5; 7 bases agree with TRBD1. This CDR3 region has 15 residues. Germline V gene lookup returns CDR1 SEHNR and CDR2 FQNEAQ (reference sequence). Trimming at V came to 2 bases and at J to 1 base, leaving 4 bases not matched to a gene. The CDR3 coding sequence is TGTGCCAGCAGCTTAAGACCAGGGGGCCAAGAGACCCAGTACTTC. Protein product: CASSLRPGGQETQYF.

The chain combines TRBV19 with TRBJ2-5; 8 nucleotides agree with TRBD1. The CDR3 is 14 amino acids. V shed 3 bases, J shed 5 bases, and the junction held 5 bases outside the gene matches. Germline assignment: CDR1 LNHDA and CDR2 SQIVND (reference sequence). The CDR3 reads CASSIGQGGETQYF. As DNA, the CDR3 is TGTGCCAGTAGTATCGGACAGGGTGGGGAGACCCAGTACTTC. Based on the CDR3 plus reference TRBV19 and TRBJ2-5, the full variable domain is DGGITQSPKYLFRKEGQNVTLSCEQNLNHDAMYWYRQDPGQGLRLIYYSQIVNDFQKGDIAEGYSVSREKKESFPLTVTSAQKNPTAFYLCASSIGQGGETQYFGPGTRLLVL.

The chain recombines TRBV5-4 with TRBJ2-5; no firm D call. Trimming cost V 4 bases and J 1 base, with 11 bases left between them. CDR1 and CDR2 from the germline V gene are SGHNT and YYREEE (reference sequence). This CDR3 is 14 amino acids long. CDR3 DNA sequence: TGTGCCAGCAGCGTATTACAGACCCAAGAGACCCAGTACTTC. It is translated as CASSVLQTQETQYF.

V gene TRBV2 combines with J gene TRBJ1-3; TRBD1 aligns across 9 bases. Unmatched junction bases numbered 10, after V lost 5 bases and J lost 2 bases. Germline CDR1 SNHLY, CDR2 FYNNEI. The CDR3 is made up of 17 amino acids. DNA for the CDR3: TGTGCCAGCAGTTCTCCAGCCGGGACAGGGACTGGAAACACCATATATTTT. It codes for CASSSPAGTGTGNTIYF.

This clonotype turned up a few times. The genes are TRBV20-1 and TRBJ1-2; 7 nucleotides align to TRBD1. This CDR3 is built from 13 residues. In germline, CDR1 is DFQATT, CDR2 SNEGSKA (reference sequence). J gave up 1 base and V 6 bases, and 5 bases lay outside the gene matches. The CDR3 is CSAGGQINYGYTF. The CDR3 DNA reads as TGCAGTGCGGGGGGACAGATTAACTATGGCTACACCTTC.

This clonotype was recorded once. The chain recombines TRBV25-1 with TRBJ1-4; D is unclear. This CDR3 spans 15 amino acids. V was pared by 3 bases and J by 4 bases, with 12 bases between. The V gene's germline CDR1 is MGHDK and CDR2 SYGVNS. This chain's CDR3 is CASSDSGRINEKLFF. The CDR3 nucleotides read TGTGCCAGCAGTGACTCGGGAAGGATTAATGAAAAACTGTTTTTT.

This clonotype was counted between two and nine times. V usage is TRBV5-6 and J usage is TRBJ2-1, with D possibly being TRBD1 (5 bases). V lost 1 base to trimming and J lost 7 bases, with 21 bases between them. Germline V gives CDR1 SGHDT, CDR2 YYEEEE. The CDR3 consists of 17 residues. DNA of the CDR3: TGTGCCAGCAGCTTGTACTTCTCAGGGCTTTTAGGGAATGAGCAGTTCTTC. Protein sequence: CASSLYFSGLLGNEQFF.

This clonotype has only a few counts. The CDR3 spells CASPSTSGTQETQYF. The CDR3 bases are TGCGCCAGCCCCTCCACTAGCGGGACCCAAGAGACCCAGTACTTC. The chain links TRBV10-1 to TRBJ2-5; TRBD2 agrees at 10 bases. The CDR3 has 15 residues. Trimming cost V 8 bases and J 1 base; bases outside gene matches: 7. CDR1 is WNHNN, CDR2 SYGVQD, per germline (reference sequence).

This clonotype came up a few times. The rearrangement joins TRBV11-2 to TRBJ2-7, with D unclear. V lost 5 bases to trimming and J lost 1 base, with 3 bases between them. The CDR3 contains 11 residues. Germline CDR1 and CDR2: SGHAT and FQNNGV. CDR3 in amino acids: CASSGSYEQYF. For the CDR3, the DNA is TGTGCCAGCAGCGGATCCTACGAGCAGTACTTC.

The CDR3 DNA reads TGTGCCAGCGGACTAGCGGGGAACACCGGGGAGCTGTTTTTT. Translation: CASGLAGNTGELFF. The chain uses TRBV2 and TRBJ2-2, with 11 bases matching TRBD2. The CDR3 loop spans 14 amino acids. Germline lookup yields CDR1 SNHLY and CDR2 FYNNEI. V lost 8 bases, J lost 1 base, and 0 bases stayed unmatched. The whole variable domain, remainder taken from reference TRBV2 and TRBJ2-2, is EPEVTQTPSHQVTQMGQEVILRCVPISNHLYFYWYRQILGQKVEFLVSFYNNEISEKSEIFDDQFSVERPDGSNFTLKIRSTKLEDSAMYFCASGLAGNTGELFFGEGSRLTVL.

The chain links TRBV11-3 to TRBJ1-2; 8 nucleotides agree with TRBD1. Looked up from germline, CDR1 is SGHNT and CDR2 is YENEEA. This CDR3 spans 17 amino acids. Trimming took 4 bases from V and 8 from J; bases not matched to a gene: 18. The CDR3 DNA sequence: TGTGCCAGCAGCTCCGGACAGGGCGCTCCTACCGGTTGGGGCTACACCTTC. The encoded protein is CASSSGQGAPTGWGYTF. The entire variable domain, with the rest obtained from reference TRBV11-3 and TRBJ1-2, is as follows: EAGVVQSPRYKIIEKKQPVAFWCNPISGHNTLYWYLQNLGQGPELLIRYENEEAVDDSQLPKDRFSAERLKGVDSTLKIQPAELGDSAVYLCASSSGQGAPTGWGYTFGSGTRLTVV.

This clonotype is medium-sized. The chain joins TRBV7-2 to TRBJ1-5; no reliable D call. CDR1 is SGHTA, CDR2 FQGNSA, per germline. The CDR3 extends over 15 amino acids. V lost 3 bases and J lost 0, with 9 bases in between. The chain's CDR3 is CASSFGEVSNQPQHF. Here the CDR3 DNA reads TGTGCCAGCAGCTTTGGGGAGGTTAGCAATCAGCCCCAGCATTTT.

The genes are TRBV6-1 and TRBJ1-2; TRBD1 aligns across 12 bases. The CDR3 loop spans 17 amino acids. From germline, CDR1 is MNHNS and CDR2 SASEGT. V was clipped by 3 bases and J by 4 bases; unmatched bases: 9. In nucleotides, the CDR3 is TGTGCCAGCAGTGACTTTCAGGGACAGGGGGCTGGCTATGGCTACACCTTC. Translation gives CASSDFQGQGAGYGYTF.